The 20 T cell receptor beta chains presented below share a single source sample, sequenced in a study of cytomegalovirus exposure and HLA in healthy donors. The PCR contained 60 Vbeta and 13 Jbeta primers. Profiled with immunoSEQ multiplex PCR; TCRdb holds only in-frame clones, not every one. The repertoire has about 140,000 clones, approximately 79% of them found once; the top ten carry about 1.7%. Sequencing was performed on PBMCs. These receptors were taken from a woman under 40 in good health and CMV-seronegative.

The chain recombines TRBV7-8 with TRBJ1-2; 10 positions agree with TRBD1. CDR1 is SGHVS, CDR2 FQNEAQ, per germline. The CDR3 length is 14 residues. J lost 3 bases, V lost 5 bases, and 3 bases had no gene match. The CDR3 bases are TGTGCCAGCAGCGGCGGGACAGGGGACTATGGCTACACCTTC. It codes for CASSGGTGDYGYTF.

This chain uses TRBV7-3 with TRBJ1-2; TRBD1 aligns across 9 bases. Germline V gene data show CDR1 as SGHTA and CDR2 as FQGTGA. The CDR3 spans 14 residues. J was trimmed by 2 bases and V by 2 bases; bases with no gene match: 0. The CDR3 loop is CASSLGTGNYGYTF. The CDR3 nucleotides are TGTGCCAGCAGCTTAGGGACAGGGAACTATGGCTACACCTTC.

This clone was found a few times. This rearrangement joins TRBV4-3 to TRBJ1-1, with 9 positions matching TRBD1. In germline, CDR1 is LGHNA, CDR2 YSLEER. The CDR3 spans 14 residues. With V trimmed by 7 bases and J by 4 bases, 7 bases remained unmatched. The CDR3 spells CASTAGQGGTEAFF. CDR3 nucleotide sequence: TGCGCCAGCACGGCGGGACAGGGAGGCACTGAAGCTTTCTTT.

This chain uses TRBV4-3 with TRBJ1-3, with TRBD1 matching over 9 bases. This CDR3 comprises 16 residues. From germline, CDR1 is LGHNA and CDR2 YSLEER. Losses at the gene ends were 0 bases for V and 6 bases for J; bases not matched to a gene: 6. Here the CDR3 DNA reads TGCGCCAGCAGCCAAGATGCAGGACAGGGGATAAACACCATATATTTT. Its protein product is CASSQDAGQGINTIYF.

The gene calls are TRBV6-1 and TRBJ2-7; tentatively, D is TRBD1 (5 bases). The CDR3 spans 15 residues. V lost 3 bases and J lost 3, with 15 bases in between. Germline V gene sequence: CDR1 MNHNS, CDR2 SASEGT. The DNA for the CDR3 is TGTGCCAGCAGTGAGGTGGACACAAATTTCTACGAGCAGTACTTC. It specifies CASSEVDTNFYEQYF.

The chain carries TRBV30 and TRBJ1-3, with 8 positions matching TRBD1. The V gene's germline CDR1 is GTSNPN and CDR2 SVGIG (reference sequence). The CDR3 has 16 amino acids. The V and J ends lost 1 base and 4 bases, in that order; junction bases with no gene match: 9. CDR3 residues: CAWSGKDRAGGNTIYF. The DNA for the CDR3 is TGTGCCTGGAGTGGAAAGGACAGGGCGGGGGGAAACACCATATATTTT.

The chain combines TRBV7-6 with TRBJ1-4, with 8 nucleotides matching TRBD1. There are 14 residues in the CDR3. Germline V gene lookup returns CDR1 SGHVS and CDR2 FNYEAQ. The junction had 7 bases not matched to a gene; V was cut back by 5 bases and J by 8 bases. The CDR3 sequence is CASSPGTGREKLFF. The CDR3, as DNA: TGTGCCAGCAGCCCAGGGACAGGACGGGAAAAACTGTTTTTT.

V and J are TRBV27 and TRBJ1-2, with no clear D. The CDR3 loop spans 13 amino acids. The ends were cut back, 5 bases at V and 6 bases at J, with 13 bases in the middle. CDR1 is MNHEY, CDR2 SMNVEV, per germline (reference sequence). In DNA form, the CDR3 reads TGTGCCAGCAGTACCCCCGGGGAGGATGGCTACACCTTC. This codes for CASSTPGEDGYTF.

The V and J genes are TRBV19 and TRBJ1-2, with D perhaps matching TRBD1 (5 bases). The CDR3 extends over 14 amino acids. Trimming shortened V by 3 bases and J by 5 bases, and 13 bases separated the two germline ends. Germline V CDR1 and CDR2: LNHDA, SQIVND (reference sequence). CDR3 DNA: TGTGCCAGTAGTATTGGACACCCCACGTATGGCTACACCTTC. Translated: CASSIGHPTYGYTF.

The J gene is TRBJ1-4, the V gene TRBV25-1; D uncertain. Trimming pared 4 bases from V and 8 bases from J, leaving 17 bases between. Germline V CDR1 and CDR2: MGHDK, SYGVNS. The CDR3 consists of 15 residues. CDR3 amino acids: CASSARASPGEKLFF. In nucleotides, the CDR3 is TGTGCCAGCAGTGCGCGGGCCAGCCCGGGGGAAAAACTGTTTTTT.

CDR3 sequence (DNA): TGTGCCAGCAGCGTAGAGGGCCGGCCAGGGACTAATGAAAAACTGTTTTTT. This sequence encodes CASSVEGRPGTNEKLFF. The chain has TRBV9 and TRBJ1-4; D is possibly TRBD1 (5 bases). The ends were cut back, 0 bases at V and 2 bases at J, with 14 bases in the middle. Germline V CDR1 and CDR2: SGDLS, YYNGEE. The CDR3 sequence is 17 residues long. The whole variable domain, remainder taken from reference TRBV9 and TRBJ1-4, is DSGVTQTPKHLITATGQRVTLRCSPRSGDLSVYWYQQSLDQGLQFLIQYYNGEERAKGNILERFSAQQFPDLHSELNLSSLELGDSALYFCASSVEGRPGTNEKLFFGSGTQLSVL.

This clone was counted a few times. V gene TRBV7-9 combines with J gene TRBJ2-5; D may be TRBD2 (7 bases). Trimming left V 5 bases short and J 2 bases short, with 12 bases between. This CDR3 is built from 14 residues. The germline V gene has CDR1 SEHNR and CDR2 FQNEAQ (reference sequence). The CDR3 DNA sequence: TGTGCCAGCAGCGCCAGGGGAGGGCAAGAGACCCAGTACTTC. Its translation is CASSARGGQETQYF.

The V and J genes are TRBV9 and TRBJ2-1; D might be TRBD1 (6 bases). CDR1 and CDR2 (germline): SGDLS, YYNGEE. The CDR3 totals 17 residues. Trimming took 1 base from V and 6 from J, leaving 20 bases between them. CDR3 nucleotide sequence: TGTGCCAGCAGCGTAACCACCAACAGGGAACTAGGCAATGAGCAGTTCTTC. Translating gives CASSVTTNRELGNEQFF.

This rearrangement joins TRBV11-3 to TRBJ2-5; 10 bases line up with TRBD2. Germline trimming cut 4 bases from V and 1 base from J; bases unmatched to any gene: 3. The CDR3 is 15 residues long. The germline CDR1 and CDR2 sequences are SGHNT and YENEEA. The CDR3 spells CASSSRTSGQETQYF. The CDR3 DNA is TGTGCCAGCAGCTCAAGGACTAGCGGCCAAGAGACCCAGTACTTC.

The chain links TRBV6-4 to TRBJ1-2; no firm D call. V was trimmed by 8 bases and J by 10 bases, leaving 20 bases between them. Germline CDR1 and CDR2: MRHNA and SNTAGT. The CDR3 is 13 amino acids. The CDR3 region is CASHAPGSSSYTF. The CDR3 bases are TGTGCCAGCCATGCGCCGGGTAGTTCTTCCTACACCTTC.

This sequence joins TRBV18 and TRBJ2-5, with TRBD1 matching over 9 bases. This CDR3 has 15 residues. V shed 4 bases and J 2 bases; nucleotides not matched to a gene: 5. Per germline, CDR1 KGHSH and CDR2 LQKENI. CDR3 sequence reads: CASSLGTGHQETQYF. The DNA of the CDR3 is TGTGCCAGCTCACTGGGGACAGGGCATCAAGAGACCCAGTACTTC. The complete variable domain, with remaining parts taken from reference TRBV18 and TRBJ2-5, reads NAGVMQNPRHLVRRRGQEARLRCSPMKGHSHVYWYRQLPEEGLKFMVYLQKENIIDESGMPKERFSAEFPKEGPSILRIQQVVRGDSAAYFCASSLGTGHQETQYFGPGTRLLVL.

The rearrangement joins TRBV19 to TRBJ1-2; possible D gene TRBD1, 6 bases. With 2 bases removed from V and 8 bases from J, the gap between germline ends came to 15 bases. Germline lookup yields CDR1 LNHDA and CDR2 SQIVND (reference sequence). The CDR3 totals 14 residues. CDR3 in DNA: TGTGCCAGTAGTATACCGGGGGGCGCGAACGGCTACACCTTC. As protein: CASSIPGGANGYTF.

The rearrangement joins TRBV29-1 to TRBJ1-2; tentative D call: TRBD1 (5 bases). CDR3 length equals 12 residues. Germline CDR1 reads SQVTM; CDR2 reads ANQGSEA. Trimming removed 7 bases at V and 4 bases at J, with 13 bases between. The CDR3 loop reads CSAPSGIYGYTF. The DNA of the CDR3 is TGCAGCGCCCCGTCAGGGATCTATGGCTACACCTTC.

The chain couples TRBV2 to TRBJ2-7, with D possibly being TRBD1 (6 bases). Germline V gene sequence: CDR1 SNHLY, CDR2 FYNNEI. Trimming pared 6 bases from V and 2 bases from J, leaving 17 bases between. The CDR3 runs to 15 residues. This CDR3 is CASSDTGIRAYEQYF. The CDR3, as DNA: TGTGCCAGCAGCGATACAGGGATTAGGGCCTACGAGCAGTACTTC.

This chain uses TRBV19 with TRBJ1-4; D is possibly TRBD1 (6 bases). Germline CDR1 reads LNHDA; CDR2 reads SQIVND (reference sequence). V was cut by 6 bases and J by 2 bases, with 10 bases left in between. The CDR3 is 14 amino acids. The CDR3, as DNA: TGTGCCAGTAGGATCAGGGGCACTAATGAAAAACTGTTTTTT. Translating it yields CASRIRGTNEKLFF.